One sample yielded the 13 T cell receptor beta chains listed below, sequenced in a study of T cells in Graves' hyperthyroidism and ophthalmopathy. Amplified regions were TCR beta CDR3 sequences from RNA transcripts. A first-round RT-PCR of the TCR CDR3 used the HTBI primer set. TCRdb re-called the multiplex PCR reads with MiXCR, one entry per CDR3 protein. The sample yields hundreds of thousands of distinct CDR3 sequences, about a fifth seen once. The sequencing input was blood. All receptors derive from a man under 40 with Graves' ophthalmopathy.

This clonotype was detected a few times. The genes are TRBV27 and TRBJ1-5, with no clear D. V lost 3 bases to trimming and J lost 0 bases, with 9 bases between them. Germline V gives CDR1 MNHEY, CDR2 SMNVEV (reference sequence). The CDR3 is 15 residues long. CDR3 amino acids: CASSFGRDSNQPQHF. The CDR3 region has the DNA TGTGCCAGCAGTTTTGGTAGGGATAGCAATCAGCCCCAGCATTTT.

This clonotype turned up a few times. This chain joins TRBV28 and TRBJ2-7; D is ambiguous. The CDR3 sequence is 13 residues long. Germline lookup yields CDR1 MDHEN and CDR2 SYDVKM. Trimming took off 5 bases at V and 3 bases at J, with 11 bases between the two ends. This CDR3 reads CASSTRAGYEQYF. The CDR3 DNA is TGTGCCAGCAGTACAAGGGCCGGCTACGAGCAGTACTTC. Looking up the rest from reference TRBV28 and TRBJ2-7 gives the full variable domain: DVKVTQSSRYLVKRTGEKVFLECVQDMDHENMFWYRQDPGLGLRLIYFSYDVKMKEKGDIPEGYSVSREKKERFSLILESASTNQTSMYLCASSTRAGYEQYFGPGTRLTVT.

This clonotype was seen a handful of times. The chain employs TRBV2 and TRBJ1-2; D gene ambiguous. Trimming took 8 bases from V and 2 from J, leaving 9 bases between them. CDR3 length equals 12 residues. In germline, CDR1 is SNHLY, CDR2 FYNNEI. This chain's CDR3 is CASHRANYGYTF. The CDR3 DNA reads TGTGCCAGCCACCGGGCCAACTATGGCTACACCTTC.

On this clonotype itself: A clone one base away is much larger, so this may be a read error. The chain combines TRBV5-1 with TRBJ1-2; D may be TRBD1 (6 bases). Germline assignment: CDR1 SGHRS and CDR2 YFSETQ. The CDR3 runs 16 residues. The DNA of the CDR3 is TGCGTCAGCAGCCCACCCCTTACGACAGGTACCTATGGCTACACCTTC. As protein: CVSSPPLTTGTYGYTF.

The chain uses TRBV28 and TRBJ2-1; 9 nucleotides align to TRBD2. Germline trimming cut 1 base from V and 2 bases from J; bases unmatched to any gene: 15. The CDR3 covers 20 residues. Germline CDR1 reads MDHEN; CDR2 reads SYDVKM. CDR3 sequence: CASSLFGSGLGGGAYNEQFF. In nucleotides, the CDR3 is TGTGCCAGCAGTTTATTTGGTTCGGGGTTAGGCGGGGGGGCCTACAATGAGCAGTTCTTC. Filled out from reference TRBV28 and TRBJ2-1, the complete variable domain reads DVKVTQSSRYLVKRTGEKVFLECVQDMDHENMFWYRQDPGLGLRLIYFSYDVKMKEKGDIPEGYSVSREKKERFSLILESASTNQTSMYLCASSLFGSGLGGGAYNEQFFGPGTRLTVL.

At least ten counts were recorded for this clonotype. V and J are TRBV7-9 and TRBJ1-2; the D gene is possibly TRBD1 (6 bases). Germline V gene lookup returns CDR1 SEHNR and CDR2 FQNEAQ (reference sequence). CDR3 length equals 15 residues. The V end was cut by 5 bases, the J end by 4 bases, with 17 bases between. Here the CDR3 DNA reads TGTGCCAGCAGCCCAAGGGACTTCAGGGGCTATGGCTACACCTTC. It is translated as CASSPRDFRGYGYTF.

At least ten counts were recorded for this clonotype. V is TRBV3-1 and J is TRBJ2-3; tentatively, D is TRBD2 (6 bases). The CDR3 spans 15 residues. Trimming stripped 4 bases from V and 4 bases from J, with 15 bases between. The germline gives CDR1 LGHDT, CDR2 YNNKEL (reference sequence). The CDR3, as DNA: TGTGCCAGCAGCCCCCGGGACTCCCTCGCAGATACGCAGTATTTT. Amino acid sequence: CASSPRDSLADTQYF.

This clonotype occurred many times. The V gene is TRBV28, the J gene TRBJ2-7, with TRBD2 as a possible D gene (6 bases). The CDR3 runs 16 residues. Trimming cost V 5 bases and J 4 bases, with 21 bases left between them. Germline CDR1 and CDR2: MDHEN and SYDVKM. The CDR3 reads CASSTLSGGSPYEQYF. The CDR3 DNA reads TGTGCCAGCAGTACTCTTAGCGGAGGGAGTCCTTACGAGCAGTACTTC.

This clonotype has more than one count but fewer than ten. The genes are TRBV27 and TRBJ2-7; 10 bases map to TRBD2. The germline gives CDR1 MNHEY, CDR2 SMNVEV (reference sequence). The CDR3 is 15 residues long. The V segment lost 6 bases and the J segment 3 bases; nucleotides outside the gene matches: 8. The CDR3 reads CASSPGTSAYYEQYF. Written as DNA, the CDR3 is TGTGCCAGCAGCCCCGGGACTAGCGCTTACTACGAGCAGTACTTC.

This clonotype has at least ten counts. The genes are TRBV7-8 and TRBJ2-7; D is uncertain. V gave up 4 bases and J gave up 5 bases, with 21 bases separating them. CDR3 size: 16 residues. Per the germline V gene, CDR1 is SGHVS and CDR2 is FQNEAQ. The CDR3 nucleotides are TGTGCCAGCAGCTCACACGACCCACGAAAGGCCCACGAGCAGTACTTC. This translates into CASSSHDPRKAHEQYF.

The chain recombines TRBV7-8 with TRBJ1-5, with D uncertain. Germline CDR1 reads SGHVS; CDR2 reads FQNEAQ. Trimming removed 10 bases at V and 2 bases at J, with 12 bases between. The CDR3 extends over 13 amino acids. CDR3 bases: TGTGCCATTTCGAGCTACGGCAATCAGCCCCAGCATTTT. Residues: CAISSYGNQPQHF.

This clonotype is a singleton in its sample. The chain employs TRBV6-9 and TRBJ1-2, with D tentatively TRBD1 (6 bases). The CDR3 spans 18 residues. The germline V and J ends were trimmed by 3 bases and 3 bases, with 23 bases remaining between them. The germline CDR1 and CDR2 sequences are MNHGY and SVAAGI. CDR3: CASSYAPWGGAGYYGYTF. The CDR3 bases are TGTGCCAGCAGTTACGCACCCTGGGGGGGCGCCGGATACTATGGCTACACCTTC.

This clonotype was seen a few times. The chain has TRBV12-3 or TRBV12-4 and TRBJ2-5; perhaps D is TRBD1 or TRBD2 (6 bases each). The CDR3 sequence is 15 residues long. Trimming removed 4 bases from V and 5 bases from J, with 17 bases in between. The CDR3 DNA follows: TGTGCCAGCAGTTCTTTTCACAGGGAGGTGGAGACCCAGTACTTC. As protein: CASSSFHREVETQYF.